These 29 T cell receptor beta chains were sequenced from one sample in a study of T cell repertoires in cytomegalovirus infection. One entry per CDR3 protein, called by TCRdb with MiXCR from the reads. The sample records about 740,000 distinct CDR3 sequences, 35% being singletons. The sequenced material came from PBMCs. The receptors come from a human donor in good health (CMV status not recorded). Some clones in this sample may be carry-over from other donors' samples.

This clonotype was seen a few times. The V gene is TRBV6-6, the J gene TRBJ1-2, with D uncertain. Germline lookup yields CDR1 MNHNY and CDR2 SVGAGI (reference sequence). V was clipped by 2 bases and J by 8 bases, with 18 bases between them. The CDR3 totals 15 residues. This CDR3 is CASSYDFGRRAGYTF. CDR3 nucleotides: TGTGCCAGCAGTTACGACTTTGGACGGCGAGCAGGCTACACCTTC.

With regard to this clonotype: One base away lies a much larger clone, so this may be a sequencing read error. The V gene is TRBV7-6, the J gene TRBJ1-1, with D possibly TRBD1 on 6 matching bases. V gave up 5 bases and J gave up 4 bases, with 14 bases separating them. The CDR3 runs 14 residues. Germline V gene data show CDR1 as SGHVS and CDR2 as FNYEAQ. The chain's CDR3 is CASSPPGTSTEAFF. The CDR3, as DNA: TGTGCCAGCAGCCCCCCGGGGACATCCACTGAAGCTTTCTTT.

The rearrangement links TRBV7-3 to TRBJ2-3; D may be TRBD1 (6 bases). Trimming took off 4 bases at V and 2 bases at J, with 16 bases between the two ends. The CDR3 consists of 16 residues. The germline V gene encodes CDR1 SGHTA and CDR2 FQGTGA. Here the CDR3 reads CASSSPPGHNTDTQYF. The CDR3 DNA reads TGTGCCAGCAGCTCTCCTCCGGGACATAACACAGATACGCAGTATTTT.

This clonotype showed up just a few times. The chain employs TRBV6-1 and TRBJ2-5; D call uncertain. CDR3 length equals 14 residues. The V and J ends lost 2 bases and 0 bases respectively, with 7 bases between them. From germline, CDR1 is MNHNS and CDR2 SASEGT. In nucleotides, the CDR3 is TGTGCCAGCAGTGAATACCACAACCAAGAGACCCAGTACTTC. As protein: CASSEYHNQETQYF.

This clonotype has a single count. The chain recombines TRBV3-1 with TRBJ2-5, with TRBD1 as a possible D gene (5 bases). This CDR3 comprises 14 residues. V lost 4 bases to trimming and J lost 1 base, with 10 bases between them. Germline CDR1 LGHDT, CDR2 YNNKEL (reference sequence). This CDR3 reads CASSPVGAQETQYF. The CDR3 DNA sequence: TGTGCCAGCAGCCCAGTAGGGGCCCAAGAGACCCAGTACTTC.

This clonotype was observed a handful of times. The J gene is TRBJ2-5, the V gene TRBV28, with 7 bases lining up with TRBD1. The CDR3 runs to 15 residues. Germline trimming cut 4 bases from V and 5 bases from J; bases unmatched to any gene: 10. Germline loops: CDR1 MDHEN, CDR2 SYDVKM. This CDR3 reads CASSSGQAKRETQYF. Written as DNA, the CDR3 is TGTGCCAGCAGTTCCGGACAGGCGAAGCGGGAGACCCAGTACTTC.

The chain employs TRBV2 and TRBJ2-7; 7 positions agree with TRBD2. The CDR3 has 15 residues. CDR1 and CDR2 from the germline V gene are SNHLY and FYNNEI. Losses at the gene ends were 2 bases for V and 3 bases for J; bases not matched to a gene: 7. The DNA for the CDR3 is TGTGCCAGCAGTGAACGAATGGGGGGGTACTACGAGCAGTACTTC. As protein: CASSERMGGYYEQYF.

The V and J genes are TRBV4-1 and TRBJ1-1; no clear D gene. Trimming removed 3 bases at V and 1 base at J, with 9 bases between. The CDR3 is 14 residues long. Germline CDR1 reads MGHRA; CDR2 reads YSYEKL. The CDR3 loop is CASSHPLPNTEAFF. CDR3 nucleotide sequence: TGCGCCAGCAGCCATCCCCTCCCGAACACTGAAGCTTTCTTT.

This clonotype occurred a few times. The chain has TRBV7-6 and TRBJ2-7, with D possibly being TRBD1 (6 bases). Germline V gene sequence: CDR1 SGHVS, CDR2 FNYEAQ. The CDR3 has 14 amino acids. The V gene lost 5 bases and the J gene lost 0 bases, with 11 bases spanning the gap. The CDR3 here is CASSGGQSSYEQYF. The DNA for the CDR3 is TGTGCCAGCAGCGGTGGACAGAGCTCCTACGAGCAGTACTTC.

This clonotype was detected a few times. The rearrangement joins TRBV28 to TRBJ2-7; D gene ambiguous. Germline V CDR1 and CDR2: MDHEN, SYDVKM. V was pared by 10 bases and J by 0 bases, with 7 bases between. The CDR3 runs 11 residues. Here the CDR3 reads CATEDSYEQYF. Written as DNA, the CDR3 is TGTGCCACCGAGGACTCCTACGAGCAGTACTTC.

The chain recombines TRBV5-6 with TRBJ2-7; D is possibly TRBD1 (5 bases). This CDR3 has 15 amino acids. CDR1 is SGHDT, CDR2 YYEEEE, per germline. Between the trimmed V and J ends, which lost 1 base and 7 bases, there was a span of 18 bases. The CDR3 region is CASSLYPVQAREQYF. CDR3 DNA: TGTGCCAGCAGCTTGTATCCGGTACAGGCGAGGGAGCAGTACTTC.

The chain links TRBV5-1 to TRBJ1-5, with a possible D match to TRBD1 (6 bases). In germline, CDR1 is SGHRS, CDR2 YFSETQ. The CDR3 sequence is 15 residues long. V lost 4 bases and J 0 bases, leaving 11 bases between the germline ends. The CDR3 region has the DNA TGCGCCAGCAGCATGGACAGTTATAGCAATCAGCCCCAGCATTTT. This encodes CASSMDSYSNQPQHF.

This clonotype was seen more than once but under ten times. CDR3 loop: CASSIYGTYNEQFF. The CDR3 DNA sequence: TGTGCCAGTAGTATTTACGGGACCTACAATGAGCAGTTCTTC. The V call is TRBV19, the J call TRBJ2-1; maybe TRBD2 (5 bases). The CDR3 sequence is 14 residues long. V was shortened by 3 bases and J by 2 bases, with 8 bases between the two germline ends. Germline V gene lookup returns CDR1 LNHDA and CDR2 SQIVND (reference sequence).

This sequence joins TRBV9 and TRBJ1-4; 8 bases fit TRBD1. Germline CDR1 SGDLS, CDR2 YYNGEE. The length of the CDR3 is 15 residues. V gave up 4 bases and J gave up 8 bases; unmatched junction bases: 10. CDR3 sequence: CASSTQGGLSEKLFF. The CDR3 nucleotides read TGTGCCAGCAGCACACAGGGGGGACTTAGCGAAAAACTGTTTTTT.

This clonotype has a handful of counts. The chain combines TRBV27 with TRBJ1-5; D call uncertain. Trimming removed 6 bases from V and 9 bases from J, with 15 bases in between. The CDR3 length is 13 residues. Germline-derived CDR1 and CDR2 are MNHEY and SMNVEV (reference sequence). CDR3 in DNA: TGTGCCAGCAGGATTAGCCAGATCGGGCCCCAGCATTTT. The encoded protein is CASRISQIGPQHF.

The chain combines TRBV24-1 with TRBJ2-7; tentatively, D is TRBD1 or TRBD2 (5 bases each). This CDR3 has 15 residues. V lost 5 bases and J 5 bases, leaving 18 bases between the germline ends. In germline, CDR1 is KGHDR, CDR2 SFDVKD. This chain's CDR3 is CATSGGKDGINEQYF. CDR3 DNA sequence: TGTGCCACCAGTGGGGGGAAGGACGGGATTAACGAGCAGTACTTC.

This clonotype was detected ten times or more. V usage is TRBV7-8 and J usage is TRBJ2-3; D may be TRBD1 or TRBD2 (7 bases each). This CDR3 has 16 amino acids. Germline V lookup: CDR1 SGHVS, CDR2 FQNEAQ. V lost 5 bases, J lost 6 bases, and 21 bases lay in between. The CDR3 sequence is CASSTPQGGQWDTQYF. DNA of the CDR3: TGTGCCAGCAGCACCCCGCAGGGGGGGCAGTGGGATACGCAGTATTTT.

The chain carries TRBV6-8 and TRBJ1-3; D gene uncertain. Trimming shortened V by 2 bases and J by 2 bases, and 10 bases separated the two germline ends. From germline, CDR1 is MNHGY and CDR2 SAAAGT. This CDR3 has 15 residues. The CDR3 DNA is TGTGCCAGCAGTTACGGGGAGGTAGCTGGAAACACCATATATTTT. Encoded protein: CASSYGEVAGNTIYF.

This clonotype was counted between two and nine times. The genes are TRBV28 and TRBJ1-5; a possible D gene is TRBD1 (6 bases). Trimming stripped 8 bases from V and 5 bases from J, with 19 bases between. Germline V CDR1 and CDR2: MDHEN, SYDVKM. This CDR3 has 15 amino acids. DNA of the CDR3: TGTGCCAGCCTGTGGGGCAGGGGCCATCATCAGCCCCAGCATTTT. This gives the protein CASLWGRGHHQPQHF. The complete variable domain, with remaining parts taken from reference TRBV28 and TRBJ1-5, reads DVKVTQSSRYLVKRTGEKVFLECVQDMDHENMFWYRQDPGLGLRLIYFSYDVKMKEKGDIPEGYSVSREKKERFSLILESASTNQTSMYLCASLWGRGHHQPQHFGDGTRLSIL.

The chain carries TRBV11-3 and TRBJ2-1; D is uncertain. Germline values: CDR1 SGHNT, CDR2 YENEEA. The V and J ends lost 3 bases and 4 bases respectively, with 10 bases between them. The CDR3 extends over 14 amino acids. DNA of the CDR3: TGTGCCAGCAGCTTTGGGCCCGCTTACAATGAGCAGTTCTTC. It codes for CASSFGPAYNEQFF.

This clonotype appeared a few times. V usage is TRBV28 and J usage is TRBJ2-4; a possible D gene is TRBD1 (6 bases). The CDR3 runs to 18 residues. V was trimmed by 6 bases and J by 0 bases, leaving 21 bases between them. Per the germline V gene, CDR1 is MDHEN and CDR2 is SYDVKM. The CDR3 DNA is TGTGCCAGCAGCGAAGAGGGGGTCCTAGCTCTAGCCAAAAACATTCAGTACTTC. Amino acids: CASSEEGVLALAKNIQYF. Based on the CDR3 plus reference TRBV28 and TRBJ2-4, the full variable domain is DVKVTQSSRYLVKRTGEKVFLECVQDMDHENMFWYRQDPGLGLRLIYFSYDVKMKEKGDIPEGYSVSREKKERFSLILESASTNQTSMYLCASSEEGVLALAKNIQYFGAGTRLSVL.

In its sample, this clonotype was seen once. J is TRBJ1-3 and V is TRBV5-6; D unclear. The CDR3 loop spans 14 amino acids. Deletions cut 1 base from V and 2 bases from J, with 7 bases between. Germline loops: CDR1 SGHDT, CDR2 YYEEEE. This CDR3 reads CASSLLQAGNTIYF. CDR3 coding DNA: TGTGCCAGCAGCTTGCTCCAGGCTGGAAACACCATATATTTT.

This clonotype was counted a few times. The chain couples TRBV7-2 to TRBJ2-3; 8 bases agree with TRBD2. Trimming took 0 bases from V and 7 from J; bases not matched to a gene: 6. The CDR3 is 15 residues long. The V gene's germline CDR1 is SGHTA and CDR2 FQGNSA. The CDR3 DNA follows: TGTGCCAGCAGCTTAGCGCGGGGACTAGGGTATACGCAGTATTTT. It codes for CASSLARGLGYTQYF.

The rearrangement links TRBV23-1 to TRBJ1-4, with 9 bases lining up with TRBD1. Being an ORF, TRBV23-1 has a function that is uncertain. Unmatched junction bases numbered 5, after V lost 2 bases and J lost 7 bases. The CDR3 is 15 amino acids. CDR3 loop: CASSQGTGRGEKLFF. In DNA form, the CDR3 reads TGCGCCAGCAGTCAAGGGACAGGGCGGGGTGAAAAACTGTTTTTT.

In its sample, this clonotype was seen a few times. The V gene is TRBV6-6, the J gene TRBJ1-4, with 10 bases matching TRBD1. V lost 5 bases, J lost 4 bases, and 10 bases stayed unmatched. This CDR3 comprises 17 residues. Germline assignment: CDR1 MNHNY and CDR2 SVGAGI (reference sequence). CDR3 DNA sequence: TGTGCCAGCAGTGGAGGACAGGGGGTTCAGGATAATGAAAAACTGTTTTTT. Protein: CASSGGQGVQDNEKLFF.

At least ten counts were recorded for this clonotype. This rearrangement joins TRBV7-2 to TRBJ2-7, with unresolved D. The germline V and J ends were trimmed by 0 bases and 1 base, with 7 bases remaining between them. From germline, CDR1 is SGHTA and CDR2 FQGNSA. This CDR3 contains 14 residues. CDR3 nucleotides: TGTGCCAGCAGCTTAGCGACGGGTTCCTACGAGCAGTACTTC. It specifies CASSLATGSYEQYF.

This chain joins TRBV3-1 and TRBJ1-4, with 7 bases fitting TRBD1. The CDR3 sequence is 19 residues long. With V trimmed by 1 base and J by 8 bases, 19 bases remained unmatched. From germline, CDR1 is LGHDT and CDR2 YNNKEL (reference sequence). In DNA form, the CDR3 reads TGTGCCAGCAGCCAAGGACAGGGATGGTATTCGCCCTATGACGAAAAACTGTTTTTT. As protein: CASSQGQGWYSPYDEKLFF.

The rearrangement joins TRBV6-1 to TRBJ1-5, with 7 bases that match TRBD1. Germline lookup yields CDR1 MNHNS and CDR2 SASEGT. V was pared by 5 bases and J by 2 bases, with 6 bases of the junction left unmatched. The CDR3 runs 15 residues. CDR3 in DNA: TGTGCCAGCAGTCGGGACAGCAGAGGCAATCAGCCCCAGCATTTT. Encoded protein: CASSRDSRGNQPQHF.

The chain joins TRBV7-4 to TRBJ2-2, with TRBD1 as a possible D gene (5 bases). The CDR3 is 16 amino acids. Trimming took 1 base from V and 3 from J, leaving 12 bases between them. Germline CDR1 reads SGHVT; CDR2 reads SQSDAQ. Written as DNA, the CDR3 is TGTGCCAGCAGCTTAGTAAGGGGCCGAGACACCGGGGAGCTGTTTTTT. Protein: CASSLVRGRDTGELFF.